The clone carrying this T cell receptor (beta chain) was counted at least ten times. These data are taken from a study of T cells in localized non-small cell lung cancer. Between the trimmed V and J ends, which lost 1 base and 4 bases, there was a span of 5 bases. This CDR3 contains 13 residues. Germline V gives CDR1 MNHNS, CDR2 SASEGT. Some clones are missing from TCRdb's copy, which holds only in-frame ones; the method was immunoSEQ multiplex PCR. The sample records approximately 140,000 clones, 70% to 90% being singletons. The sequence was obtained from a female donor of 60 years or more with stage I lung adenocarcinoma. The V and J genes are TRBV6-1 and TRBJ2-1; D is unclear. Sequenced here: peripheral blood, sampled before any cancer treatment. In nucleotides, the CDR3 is TGTGCCAGCAGTGAAGTTGGATACAATGAGCAGTTCTTC. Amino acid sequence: CASSEVGYNEQFF.